These T cell receptor beta chains were read from a single sample in a study of blood T cells in healthy people across ages. From the 5' RACE reads, TCRdb called clonotypes with MiXCR, one entry per CDR3 protein. The data hold around 1.5 million distinct CDR3 sequences, with about 35% observed a single time. Sequencing input: blood. These receptors were collected from a woman aged 25 to 45 in good health. Each CDR3 is given with its conserved first and last residue. The order of the fields is clone size, J gene, D gene, V gene, CDR3 protein, CDR3 DNA. The D gene is left open where the match is weak. Not every row has a clone size; where given, it reads once, few, many or a size class.

size: few
J: TRBJ2-7
D: TRBD1
V: TRBV20-1
CDR3: CSARLTGGGYEQYF
DNA: TGCAGTGCTAGATTGACAGGGGGCGGCTACGAGCAGTACTTC

size: NA
J: TRBJ2-5
D: NA
V: TRBV20-1
CDR3: CSSNRGVRLETQYF
DNA: TGCAGCTCCAACCGAGGGGTGAGGTTGGAGACCCAGTACTTC

size: few
J: TRBJ2-1
D: TRBD2
V: TRBV5-6
CDR3: CASSLGGGAFEQFF
DNA: TGTGCCAGCAGCTTAGGCGGGGGGGCGTTTGAGCAGTTCTTC

size: once
J: TRBJ1-4
D: NA
V: TRBV12-3/TRBV12-4
CDR3: CASSLGAGWEKLFF
DNA: TGTGCCAGCAGTTTAGGAGCTGGGTGGGAAAAACTGTTTTTT

size: few
J: TRBJ2-7
D: NA
V: TRBV20-1
CDR3: CSARDFRYEQYF
DNA: TGCAGTGCTAGAGATTTTCGGTACGAGCAGTACTTC

size: few
J: TRBJ2-1
D: NA
V: TRBV12-3/TRBV12-4
CDR3: CASRTGNPYNEQFF
DNA: TGTGCCAGCAGAACGGGGAATCCCTACAATGAGCAGTTCTTC

size: few
J: TRBJ2-7
D: NA
V: TRBV3-1
CDR3: CASSQWTGSYEQYF
DNA: TGTGCCAGCAGCCAATGGACTGGTTCCTACGAGCAGTACTTC

size: NA
J: TRBJ2-1
D: NA
V: TRBV7-9
CDR3: CASRSRQWGLYNEQFF
DNA: TGTGCCAGCAGGTCAAGACAGTGGGGGCTTTACAATGAGCAGTTCTTC

size: NA
J: TRBJ2-5
D: TRBD2
V: TRBV3-1
CDR3: CASSHGGRAPQETQYF
DNA: TGTGCCAGCAGCCACGGCGGGAGGGCGCCCCAAGAGACCCAGTACTTC

size: NA
J: TRBJ1-2
D: TRBD1
V: TRBV4-2
CDR3: CASSLRGTAGGVNYGYTF
DNA: TGTGCCAGCAGCCTACGGGGGACGGCAGGGGGCGTGAACTATGGCTACACCTTC

size: NA
J: TRBJ2-5
D: NA
V: TRBV12-3/TRBV12-4
CDR3: CASSQGSTEQYF
DNA: TGTGCCAGCAGCCAGGGGTCTACTGAGCAGTACTTC

size: few
J: TRBJ1-5
D: NA
V: TRBV5-1
CDR3: CASSLTGTVNQPQHF
DNA: TGCGCCAGCAGCCTGACTGGGACGGTCAATCAGCCCCAGCATTTT

size: few
J: TRBJ1-4
D: NA
V: TRBV27
CDR3: CASRGLWGEKLFF
DNA: TGTGCCAGCCGCGGTTTATGGGGTGAAAAACTGTTTTTT

size: NA
J: TRBJ2-6
D: NA
V: TRBV4-1
CDR3: CASNPSWNSGANVLTF
DNA: TGCGCCAGCAACCCTAGCTGGAACTCTGGGGCCAACGTCCTGACTTTC

size: few
J: TRBJ2-2
D: NA
V: TRBV5-1
CDR3: CASSLVGPETGELFF
DNA: TGCGCCAGCAGCTTGGTCGGGCCTGAGACCGGGGAGCTGTTTTTT

size: few
J: TRBJ1-5
D: TRBD1
V: TRBV6-4
CDR3: CASSDEGARGNQPQHF
DNA: TGTGCCAGCAGTGACGAGGGGGCTAGGGGCAATCAGCCCCAGCATTTT

size: NA
J: TRBJ2-7
D: TRBD1
V: TRBV6-2/TRBV6-3
CDR3: CASSYRDSFYEQYF
DNA: TGTGCCAGCAGTTACAGGGACAGCTTCTACGAGCAGTACTTC

size: NA
J: TRBJ1-4
D: TRBD1
V: TRBV7-2
CDR3: CASSGTLQGFREKLFF
DNA: TGTGCCAGCAGCGGCACCCTACAGGGGTTTAGGGAAAAACTGTTTTTT

size: NA
J: TRBJ2-5
D: TRBD1
V: TRBV9
CDR3: CASSGGQGRGQETQYF
DNA: TGTGCCAGCAGCGGCGGACAGGGAAGGGGGCAAGAGACCCAGTACTTC

size: NA
J: TRBJ2-7
D: TRBD2
V: TRBV9
CDR3: CASSVAGGISYEQYF
DNA: TGTGCCAGCAGCGTGGCGGGAGGGATCTCCTACGAGCAGTACTTC

size: few
J: TRBJ2-7
D: TRBD2
V: TRBV7-8
CDR3: CASSSGEGSYEQYF
DNA: TGTGCCAGCAGCTCCGGGGAGGGATCGTACGAGCAGTACTTC

size: NA
J: TRBJ2-5
D: NA
V: TRBV9
CDR3: CASSVEGGRGETQYF
DNA: TGTGCCAGCAGCGTAGAGGGGGGGAGAGGGGAGACCCAGTACTTC

size: few
J: TRBJ1-1
D: NA
V: TRBV20-1
CDR3: CSLQRNTEAFF
DNA: TGCAGCCTACAGAGGAACACTGAAGCTTTCTTT

size: few
J: TRBJ2-7
D: TRBD2
V: TRBV6-1
CDR3: CASSDISGSTYEQYF
DNA: TGTGCCAGCAGTGATATCAGCGGGAGCACCTACGAGCAGTACTTC

size: few
J: TRBJ2-2
D: NA
V: TRBV27
CDR3: CASRAGHLTGELFF
DNA: TGTGCCAGCAGAGCGGGACACCTCACCGGGGAGCTGTTTTTT

size: many
J: TRBJ2-7
D: NA
V: TRBV7-2
CDR3: CASSFRISEQYF
DNA: TGTGCCAGCAGCTTCCGCATTTCCGAGCAGTACTTC

size: few
J: TRBJ2-3
D: TRBD2
V: TRBV10-3
CDR3: CAISAALRTGRAVTDTQYF
DNA: TGTGCCATCAGTGCCGCCTTAAGGACCGGGAGGGCCGTGACAGATACGCAGTATTTT

size: once
J: TRBJ1-2
D: NA
V: TRBV27
CDR3: CASSPRQAYYGYTF
DNA: TGTGCCAGCAGTCCGCGACAAGCTTATTATGGCTACACCTTC

size: NA
J: TRBJ2-2
D: TRBD2
V: TRBV7-2
CDR3: CASSPASGRASGELFF
DNA: TGTGCCAGCAGCCCCGCTAGCGGGAGGGCCTCCGGGGAGCTGTTTTTT

size: NA
J: TRBJ2-7
D: NA
V: TRBV5-1
CDR3: CASSKWGQGMNEQYF
DNA: TGCGCCAGCAGCAAGTGGGGGCAGGGGATGAACGAGCAGTACTTC

size: NA
J: TRBJ2-4
D: NA
V: TRBV28
CDR3: CASSAYRDLAKNIQYF
DNA: TGTGCCAGCAGTGCCTACAGGGATCTAGCCAAAAACATTCAGTACTTC

size: NA
J: TRBJ1-1
D: NA
V: TRBV20-1
CDR3: CSARVPGGGRNTEAFF
DNA: TGCAGTGCTAGAGTGCCCGGTGGGGGGCGGAACACTGAAGCTTTCTTT

size: once
J: TRBJ2-3
D: TRBD2
V: TRBV5-1
CDR3: CASSLGDYTDTQYF
DNA: TGCGCCAGCAGCTTAGGGGACTACACAGATACGCAGTATTTT

size: many
J: TRBJ2-7
D: TRBD2
V: TRBV12-3/TRBV12-4
CDR3: CASSLLAGGREQYF
DNA: TGTGCCAGCAGCCTACTAGCGGGGGGGCGCGAGCAGTACTTC

size: few
J: TRBJ2-3
D: TRBD2
V: TRBV20-1
CDR3: CSARDRSGARGDTQYF
DNA: TGCAGTGCTAGAGATAGGAGCGGGGCTCGGGGAGATACGCAGTATTTT

size: few
J: TRBJ2-3
D: NA
V: TRBV20-1
CDR3: CSADPGGTLVTDTQYF
DNA: TGCAGTGCCGACCCAGGGGGGACGTTGGTCACAGATACGCAGTATTTT

size: few
J: TRBJ2-7
D: TRBD1
V: TRBV9
CDR3: CASSVFSGTDTYEQYF
DNA: TGTGCCAGCAGCGTATTTTCTGGGACAGACACCTACGAGCAGTACTTC

size: few
J: TRBJ2-1
D: NA
V: TRBV20-1
CDR3: CSARDRAKHNEQFF
DNA: TGCAGTGCTAGAGATCGGGCTAAACACAATGAGCAGTTCTTC

size: NA
J: TRBJ2-1
D: TRBD2
V: TRBV12-3/TRBV12-4
CDR3: CASRPGTSAQDEQFF
DNA: TGTGCCAGCAGGCCCGGGACTAGCGCCCAGGATGAGCAGTTCTTC

size: NA
J: TRBJ1-2
D: NA
V: TRBV12-3/TRBV12-4
CDR3: CATSPGGNYGYTF
DNA: TGTGCCACCTCTCCCGGAGGGAACTATGGCTACACCTTC

size: NA
J: TRBJ1-1
D: NA
V: TRBV30
CDR3: CAWSVWQSGTEAFF
DNA: TGTGCCTGGAGTGTCTGGCAGTCTGGAACTGAAGCTTTCTTT

size: NA
J: TRBJ1-2
D: NA
V: TRBV12-3/TRBV12-4
CDR3: CASSTTDRAYGYTF
DNA: TGTGCCAGCAGTACCACGGACAGAGCGTATGGCTACACCTTC

size: few
J: TRBJ2-1
D: NA
V: TRBV2
CDR3: CASSLVDISPGYNEQFF
DNA: TGTGCCAGCAGTCTAGTTGACATCTCCCCTGGATACAATGAGCAGTTCTTC

size: NA
J: TRBJ1-3
D: NA
V: TRBV12-3/TRBV12-4
CDR3: CASSLREAGNTIYF
DNA: TGTGCCAGCAGTTTACGGGAGGCCGGAAACACCATATATTTT

size: NA
J: TRBJ2-1
D: NA
V: TRBV7-9
CDR3: CASGPSVLSSYNEQFF
DNA: TGTGCCAGCGGCCCTAGCGTATTAAGCTCCTACAATGAGCAGTTCTTC

size: few
J: TRBJ2-5
D: TRBD2
V: TRBV9
CDR3: CASSVSSGGLEQYF
DNA: TGTGCCAGCAGCGTATCTAGCGGGGGGCTTGAGCAGTACTTC

size: once
J: TRBJ2-3
D: NA
V: TRBV10-2
CDR3: CASSDRTGDTQYF
DNA: TGCGCCAGCAGCGATAGGACTGGAGATACGCAGTATTTT